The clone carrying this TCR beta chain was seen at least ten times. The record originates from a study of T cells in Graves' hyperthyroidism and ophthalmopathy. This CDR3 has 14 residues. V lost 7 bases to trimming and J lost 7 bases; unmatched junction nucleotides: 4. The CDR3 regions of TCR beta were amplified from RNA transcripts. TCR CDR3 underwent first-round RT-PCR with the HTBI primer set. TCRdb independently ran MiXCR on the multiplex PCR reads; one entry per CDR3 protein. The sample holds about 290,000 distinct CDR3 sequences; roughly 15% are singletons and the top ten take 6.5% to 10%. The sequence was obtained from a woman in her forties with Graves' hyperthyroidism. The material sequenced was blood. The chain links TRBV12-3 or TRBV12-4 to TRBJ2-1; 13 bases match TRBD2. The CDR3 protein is CASKLAGGPNEQFF. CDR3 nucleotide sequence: TGTGCCAGCAAACTAGCGGGAGGGCCTAATGAGCAGTTCTTC.